The next 10 T cell receptor beta chains were all read from a single sample in a study of blood T cell repertoires in COVID-19. Profiling relied on immunoSEQ multiplex PCR, and the TCRdb table lists in-frame clones only, not all of them. The profile shows 70,000 to 90,000 clones, around 86% of them singletons. Sequences were obtained from peripheral blood. These TCRs come from a man in his sixties with acute or convalescent COVID-19.

This sequence joins TRBV7-6 and TRBJ2-7, with TRBD1 identical over 8 bases. Germline trimming cut 5 bases from V and 3 bases from J; bases unmatched to any gene: 6. The CDR3 totals 14 residues. CDR1 is SGHVS, CDR2 FNYEAQ, per germline. CDR3 loop: CASSPRTGLYEQYF. In DNA, the CDR3 is TGTGCCAGCAGCCCCCGGACAGGGCTCTACGAGCAGTACTTC.

The rearrangement uses TRBV2 and TRBJ2-4, with D hard to call. Germline-derived CDR1 and CDR2 are SNHLY and FYNNEI. The CDR3 runs 15 residues. Trimming pared 2 bases from V and 3 bases from J, leaving 11 bases between. This CDR3 reads CASSEQSPGKNIQYF. The CDR3 DNA reads as TGTGCCAGCAGTGAACAATCGCCGGGCAAAAACATTCAGTACTTC. The full variable domain, rest sourced from reference TRBV2 and TRBJ2-4, is EPEVTQTPSHQVTQMGQEVILRCVPISNHLYFYWYRQILGQKVEFLVSFYNNEISEKSEIFDDQFSVERPDGSNFTLKIRSTKLEDSAMYFCASSEQSPGKNIQYFGAGTRLSVL.

The gene calls are TRBV6-6 and TRBJ2-3; a possible D gene is TRBD2 (6 bases). Germline V gene sequence: CDR1 MNHNY, CDR2 SVGAGI (reference sequence). The CDR3 runs to 15 residues. Trimming took 6 bases from V and 0 from J, leaving 13 bases between them. CDR3 sequence (DNA): TGTGCCAGCAGATTTAGCGGACCTAGCACAGATACGCAGTATTTT. Translating gives CASRFSGPSTDTQYF.

The V and J genes are TRBV27 and TRBJ2-1, with TRBD2 identical over 7 bases. The V segment lost 3 bases and the J segment 4 bases; nucleotides outside the gene matches: 9. The germline V gene encodes CDR1 MNHEY and CDR2 SMNVEV (reference sequence). CDR3 length: 16 amino acids. The CDR3 coding sequence is TGTGCCAGCAGTTTTGATAGCGGGCCTTTATACAATGAGCAGTTCTTC. Protein product: CASSFDSGPLYNEQFF.

This rearrangement joins TRBV4-1 to TRBJ2-5, with D unclear. Germline CDR1 reads MGHRA; CDR2 reads YSYEKL. This CDR3 spans 15 amino acids. The V end lost 0 bases, the J end lost 2 bases, and 10 bases lay between the germline ends. As DNA, the CDR3 is TGCGCCAGCAGCCAAGATTTCTGGCAGCAAGAGACCCAGTACTTC. The encoded protein is CASSQDFWQQETQYF.

CDR3 region: CASSIRDSSSGNTIYF. CDR3 nucleotides: TGTGCCAGCAGTATACGGGACAGCAGCTCTGGAAACACCATATATTTT. This chain joins TRBV2 and TRBJ1-3; the match to TRBD1 covers 7 bases. Trimming at V came to 5 bases and at J to 0 bases, leaving 7 bases not matched to a gene. The CDR3 has 16 residues. The germline gives CDR1 SNHLY, CDR2 FYNNEI.

The chain has TRBV9 and TRBJ1-4, with 9 nucleotides matching TRBD1. This CDR3 is 15 amino acids long. CDR1 is SGDLS and CDR2 is YYNGEE in the germline V gene. The J segment lost 7 bases and the V segment lost 0 bases, leaving 4 bases of the junction unmatched. The chain's CDR3 is CASSVAGGQGEKLFF. In nucleotides, the CDR3 is TGTGCCAGCAGCGTAGCGGGGGGACAGGGTGAAAAACTGTTTTTT. The full variable domain, with the rest looked up from reference TRBV9 and TRBJ1-4, is DSGVTQTPKHLITATGQRVTLRCSPRSGDLSVYWYQQSLDQGLQFLIQYYNGEERAKGNILERFSAQQFPDLHSELNLSSLELGDSALYFCASSVAGGQGEKLFFGSGTQLSVL.

This clone was observed a single time. The chain employs TRBV10-3 and TRBJ2-7, with D tentatively TRBD2 (7 bases). The CDR3 has 17 residues. CDR1 and CDR2 from the germline V gene are ENHRY and SYGVKD. V lost 2 bases and J 0 bases, leaving 17 bases between the germline ends. This CDR3 is CAISETPGGRGSYEQYF. DNA of the CDR3: TGTGCCATCAGTGAGACGCCCGGGGGGCGGGGCTCCTACGAGCAGTACTTC.

About this clone itself: The same CDR3 also results from other DNA sequences found in this sample. The J gene is TRBJ1-1, the V gene TRBV5-8, with TRBD1 matching 10 bases. V gave up 3 bases and J gave up 5 bases; unmatched junction bases: 4. CDR1 and CDR2 (germline): SGHTS, YDEGEE. There are 14 residues in the CDR3. The CDR3 nucleotides read TGTGCCAGCAGCTCGGGACAGGGGAGGACTGAAGCTTTCTTT. This sequence encodes CASSSGQGRTEAFF.

The chain is built from TRBV9 and TRBJ2-5; D is unclear. V was cut by 1 base and J by 6 bases, with 10 bases left in between. This CDR3 has 13 residues. The germline gives CDR1 SGDLS, CDR2 YYNGEE. The CDR3 DNA sequence: TGTGCCAGCAGCGTACAGGATTCGCAGACCCAGTACTTC. This codes for CASSVQDSQTQYF.